A single sample gave rise to the 3 T cell receptor beta chains below, sequenced in a study of T-cell memory formation after mild COVID-19 (dated by TCRdb to the early 2020s). Library generation was performed with 5' RACE. The sequencing machine was an Illumina NovaSeq 6000. The public reads were reanalyzed by TCRdb: fastp trimming at Q25, MiXCR alignment, in-frame beta chains only. Rows merge per CDR3 protein into single entries with the most common DNA and genes. This sample lists about 310,000 distinct CDR3 sequences; about 15% were detected once. The ten largest clones represent about a fifth of the sample. The sequencing input was PBMCs or a T cell subset sorted from them (not recorded which). The receptors were sampled from a man aged 18 to 35 who had mild COVID-19 (a few samples of this study predate the infection). The sample titles of this study are shuffled in the database, so cell type and time point are left out; the donor was told from shared clones.

In its sample, this clonotype was seen many times. The V gene is TRBV4-3, the J gene TRBJ2-7; perhaps TRBD2 as D (6 bases). The germline V and J ends were trimmed by 0 bases and 3 bases, with 9 bases remaining between them. The length of the CDR3 is 14 residues. Germline values: CDR1 LGHNA, CDR2 YSLEER. The CDR3 DNA reads TGCGCCAGCAGCCAAGAGGGGGGTAGCTACGAGCAGTACTTC. It codes for CASSQEGGSYEQYF.

The V gene is TRBV6-5, the J gene TRBJ1-2, with D uncertain. This CDR3 comprises 13 residues. Germline loops: CDR1 MNHEY, CDR2 SVGAGI. V lost 6 bases and J 6 bases, leaving 14 bases between the germline ends. Here the CDR3 DNA reads TGTGCCAGCAGGGCAGCTACTATGGATGGCTACACCTTC. Its protein is CASRAATMDGYTF.

The chain carries TRBV7-8 and TRBJ2-4, with TRBD1 as a possible D gene (5 bases). The germline gives CDR1 SGHVS, CDR2 FQNEAQ. This CDR3 spans 14 amino acids. The ends were cut back, 5 bases at V and 8 bases at J, with 16 bases in the middle. CDR3 sequence reads: CASSPMGPSDIQYF. CDR3 bases: TGTGCCAGCAGCCCGATGGGGCCCTCGGACATTCAGTACTTC.